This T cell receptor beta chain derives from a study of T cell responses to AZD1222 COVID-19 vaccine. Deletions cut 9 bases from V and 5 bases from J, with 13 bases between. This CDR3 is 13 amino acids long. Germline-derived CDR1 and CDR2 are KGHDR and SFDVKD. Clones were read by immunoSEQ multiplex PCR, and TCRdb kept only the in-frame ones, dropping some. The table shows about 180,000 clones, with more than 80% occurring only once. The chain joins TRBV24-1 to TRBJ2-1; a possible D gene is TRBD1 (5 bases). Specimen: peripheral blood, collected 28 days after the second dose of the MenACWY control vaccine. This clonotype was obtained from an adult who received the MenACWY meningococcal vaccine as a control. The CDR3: CATQGVTHNEQFF. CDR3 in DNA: TGTGCCACCCAAGGGGTGACCCACAATGAGCAGTTCTTC.